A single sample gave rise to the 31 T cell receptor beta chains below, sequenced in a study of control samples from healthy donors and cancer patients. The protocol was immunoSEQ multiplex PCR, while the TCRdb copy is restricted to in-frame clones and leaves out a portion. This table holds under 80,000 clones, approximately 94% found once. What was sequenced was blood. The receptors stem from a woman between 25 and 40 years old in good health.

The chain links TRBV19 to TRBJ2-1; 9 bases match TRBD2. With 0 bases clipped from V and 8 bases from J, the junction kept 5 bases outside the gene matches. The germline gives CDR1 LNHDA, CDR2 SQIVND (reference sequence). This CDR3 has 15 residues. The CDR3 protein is CASSIDIAGVDEQFF. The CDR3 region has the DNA TGTGCCAGTAGTATAGATATAGCGGGGGTCGATGAGCAGTTCTTC.

The CDR3, as DNA: TGTGCCAGCAGCTTGAACACAGATACGCAGTATTTT. This translates into CASSLNTDTQYF. The chain combines TRBV5-4 with TRBJ2-3; D gene uncertain. The germline V gene has CDR1 SGHNT and CDR2 YYREEE (reference sequence). This CDR3 region has 12 residues. V was pared by 1 base and J by 2 bases, with 2 bases between.

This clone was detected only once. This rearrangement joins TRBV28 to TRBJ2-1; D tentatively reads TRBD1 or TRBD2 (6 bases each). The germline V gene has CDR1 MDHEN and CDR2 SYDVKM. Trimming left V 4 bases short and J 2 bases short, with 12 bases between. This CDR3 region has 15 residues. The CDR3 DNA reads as TGTGCCAGCAGTTCTCTACGGGGGCCCTACAATGAGCAGTTCTTC. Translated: CASSSLRGPYNEQFF.

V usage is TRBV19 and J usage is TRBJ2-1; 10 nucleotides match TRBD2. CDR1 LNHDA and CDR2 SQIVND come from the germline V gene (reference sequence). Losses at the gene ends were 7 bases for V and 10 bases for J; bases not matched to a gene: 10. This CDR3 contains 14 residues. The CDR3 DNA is TGTGCCAGTACGGCTAGCGGGGGAGGTCACGAGCAGTTCTTC. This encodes CASTASGGGHEQFF.

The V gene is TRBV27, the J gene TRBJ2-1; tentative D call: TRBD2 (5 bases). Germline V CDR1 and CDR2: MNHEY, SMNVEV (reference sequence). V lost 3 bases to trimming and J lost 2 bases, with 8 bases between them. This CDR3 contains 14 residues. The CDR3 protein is CASSFSVPYNEQFF. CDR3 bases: TGTGCCAGCAGTTTTAGCGTGCCCTACAATGAGCAGTTCTTC.

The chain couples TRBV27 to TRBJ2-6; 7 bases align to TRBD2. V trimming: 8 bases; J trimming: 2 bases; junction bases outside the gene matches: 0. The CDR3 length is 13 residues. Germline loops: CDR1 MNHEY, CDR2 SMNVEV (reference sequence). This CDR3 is CASGGAGANVLTF. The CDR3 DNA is TGTGCCAGCGGGGGGGCTGGGGCCAACGTCCTGACTTTC.

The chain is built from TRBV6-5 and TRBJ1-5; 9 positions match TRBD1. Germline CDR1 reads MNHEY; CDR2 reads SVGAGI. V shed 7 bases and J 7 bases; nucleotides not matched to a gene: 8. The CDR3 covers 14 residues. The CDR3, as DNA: TGTGCCAGCACAACAGGGGGCACGGGCCAGCCCCAGCATTTT. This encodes CASTTGGTGQPQHF.

The CDR3 bases are TGCGCCAGCAGCCCGATCCTTAGAACCGGGGAGCTGTTTTTT. This gives the protein CASSPILRTGELFF. The chain employs TRBV4-1 and TRBJ2-2, with D hard to call. The CDR3 is 14 residues long. V shed 4 bases and J shed 5 bases, with 11 bases lying between them. CDR1 is MGHRA and CDR2 is YSYEKL in the germline V gene.

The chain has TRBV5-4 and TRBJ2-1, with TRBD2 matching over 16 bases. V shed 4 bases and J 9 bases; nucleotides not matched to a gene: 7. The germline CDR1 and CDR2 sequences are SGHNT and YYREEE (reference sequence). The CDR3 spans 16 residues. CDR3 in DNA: TGTGCCAGCAGCCGCGGGACTAGCGGGGGGGCAGGTGAGCAGTTCTTC. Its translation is CASSRGTSGGAGEQFF.

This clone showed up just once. The CDR3 DNA is TGTGCCAGCAGCCCGAGGGTTGACGGAGGGATATCAGATACGCAGTATTTT. Translated, it gives CASSPRVDGGISDTQYF. This chain uses TRBV7-3 with TRBJ2-3; a possible D gene is TRBD2 (6 bases). Germline V gene lookup returns CDR1 SGHTA and CDR2 FQGTGA. Trimming took off 5 bases at V and 4 bases at J, with 22 bases between the two ends. The length of the CDR3 is 17 residues. The full variable domain, completed using reference TRBV7-3 and TRBJ2-3, is GAGVSQTPSNKVTEKGKYVELRCDPISGHTALYWYRQSLGQGPEFLIYFQGTGAADDSGLPNDRFFAVRPEGSVSTLKIQRTERGDSAVYLCASSPRVDGGISDTQYFGPGTRLTVL.

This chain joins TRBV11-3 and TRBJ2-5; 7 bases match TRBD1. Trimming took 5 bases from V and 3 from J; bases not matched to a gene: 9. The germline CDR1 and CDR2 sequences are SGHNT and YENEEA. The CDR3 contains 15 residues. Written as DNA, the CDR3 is TGTGCCAGCAGCGCCCGGGACAGCCGTAAAGAGACCCAGTACTTC. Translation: CASSARDSRKETQYF. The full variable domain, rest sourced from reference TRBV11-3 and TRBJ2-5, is EAGVVQSPRYKIIEKKQPVAFWCNPISGHNTLYWYLQNLGQGPELLIRYENEEAVDDSQLPKDRFSAERLKGVDSTLKIQPAELGDSAVYLCASSARDSRKETQYFGPGTRLLVL.

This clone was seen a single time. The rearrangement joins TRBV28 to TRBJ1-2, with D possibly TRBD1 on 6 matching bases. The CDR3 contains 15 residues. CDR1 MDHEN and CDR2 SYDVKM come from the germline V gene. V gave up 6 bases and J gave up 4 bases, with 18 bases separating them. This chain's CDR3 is CASRFRAGAAYGYTF. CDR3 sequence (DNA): TGTGCCAGCAGGTTCCGGGCAGGGGCCGCCTATGGCTACACCTTC.

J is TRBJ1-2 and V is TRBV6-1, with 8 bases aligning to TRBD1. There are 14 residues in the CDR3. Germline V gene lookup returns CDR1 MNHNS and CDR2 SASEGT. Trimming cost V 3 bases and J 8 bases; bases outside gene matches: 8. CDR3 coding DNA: TGTGCCAGCAGTGATAACCAGGGGGCGAGAGGCTACACCTTC. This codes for CASSDNQGARGYTF.

CDR3 in DNA: TGTGCCAGCGGAGGGGGCGAGCAGTACTTC. As protein: CASGGGEQYF. The chain has TRBV7-8 and TRBJ2-7, with D possibly called TRBD1 or TRBD2 (6 bases each). The V gene's germline CDR1 is SGHVS and CDR2 FQNEAQ. The CDR3 loop spans 10 amino acids. Trimming left V 8 bases short and J 6 bases short, with 8 bases between.

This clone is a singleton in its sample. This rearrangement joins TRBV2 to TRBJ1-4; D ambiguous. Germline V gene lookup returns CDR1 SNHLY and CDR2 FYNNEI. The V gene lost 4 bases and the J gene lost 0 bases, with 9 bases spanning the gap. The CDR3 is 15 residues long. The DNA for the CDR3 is TGTGCCAGCAGTGCCCCGACGGCAACTAATGAAAAACTGTTTTTT. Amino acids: CASSAPTATNEKLFF.

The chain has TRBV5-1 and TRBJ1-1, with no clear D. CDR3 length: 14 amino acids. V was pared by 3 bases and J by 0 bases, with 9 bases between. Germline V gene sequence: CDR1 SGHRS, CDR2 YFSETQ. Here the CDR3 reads CASSWGQMNTEAFF. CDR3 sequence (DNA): TGCGCCAGCAGCTGGGGTCAGATGAACACTGAAGCTTTCTTT.

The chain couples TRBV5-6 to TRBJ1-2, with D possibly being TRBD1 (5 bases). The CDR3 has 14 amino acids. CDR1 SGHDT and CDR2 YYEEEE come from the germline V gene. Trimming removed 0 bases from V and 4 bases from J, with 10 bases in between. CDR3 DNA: TGTGCCAGCAGCTTGGGGGGACCAAGCTATGGCTACACCTTC. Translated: CASSLGGPSYGYTF.

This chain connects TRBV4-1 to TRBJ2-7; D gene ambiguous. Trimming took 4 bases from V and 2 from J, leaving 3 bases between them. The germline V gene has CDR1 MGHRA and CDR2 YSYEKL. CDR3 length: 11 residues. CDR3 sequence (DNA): TGCGCCAGCAGCCTAGCCTACGAGCAGTACTTC. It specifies CASSLAYEQYF.

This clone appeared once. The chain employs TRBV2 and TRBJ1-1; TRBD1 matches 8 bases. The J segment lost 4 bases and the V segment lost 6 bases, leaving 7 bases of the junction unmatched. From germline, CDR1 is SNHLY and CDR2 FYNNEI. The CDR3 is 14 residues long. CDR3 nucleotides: TGTGCCAGCAGGGTCTATACAGGGGGCACTGAAGCTTTCTTT. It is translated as CASRVYTGGTEAFF.

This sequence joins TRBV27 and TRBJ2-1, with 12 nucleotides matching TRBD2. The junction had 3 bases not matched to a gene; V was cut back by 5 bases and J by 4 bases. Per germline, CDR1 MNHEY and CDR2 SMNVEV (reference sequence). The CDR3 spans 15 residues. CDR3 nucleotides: TGTGCCAGCAGTCGGACTAGCGGGGCGTACAATGAGCAGTTCTTC. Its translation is CASSRTSGAYNEQFF.

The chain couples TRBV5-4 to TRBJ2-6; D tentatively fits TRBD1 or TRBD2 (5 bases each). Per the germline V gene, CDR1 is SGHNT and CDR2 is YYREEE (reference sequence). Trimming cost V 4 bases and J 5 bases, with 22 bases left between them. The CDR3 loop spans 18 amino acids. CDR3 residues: CASSTPGPTSVRANVLTF. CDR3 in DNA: TGTGCCAGCAGCACTCCGGGACCGACCTCGGTAAGGGCCAACGTCCTGACTTTC.

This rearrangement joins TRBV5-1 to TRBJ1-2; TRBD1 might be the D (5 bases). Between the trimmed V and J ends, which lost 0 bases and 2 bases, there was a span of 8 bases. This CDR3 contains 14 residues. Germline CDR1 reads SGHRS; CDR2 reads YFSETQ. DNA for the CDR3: TGCGCCAGCAGCTTGGGGACAACCAACTATGGCTACACCTTC. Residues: CASSLGTTNYGYTF. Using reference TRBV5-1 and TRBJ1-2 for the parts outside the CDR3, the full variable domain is KAGVTQTPRYLIKTRGQQVTLSCSPISGHRSVSWYQQTPGQGLQFLFEYFSETQRNKGNFPGRFSGRQFSNSRSEMNVSTLELGDSALYLCASSLGTTNYGYTFGSGTRLTVV.

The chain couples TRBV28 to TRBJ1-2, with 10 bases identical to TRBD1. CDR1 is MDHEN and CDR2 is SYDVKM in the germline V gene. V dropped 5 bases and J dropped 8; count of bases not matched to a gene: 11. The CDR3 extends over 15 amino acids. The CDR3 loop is CASSPLSTGGRGYTF. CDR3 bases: TGTGCCAGCAGTCCCTTATCGACAGGGGGCAGAGGCTACACCTTC.

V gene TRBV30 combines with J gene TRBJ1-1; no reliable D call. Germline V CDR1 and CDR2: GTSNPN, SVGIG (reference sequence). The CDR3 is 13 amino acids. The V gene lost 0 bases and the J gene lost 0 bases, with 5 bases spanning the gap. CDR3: CAWSVALNTEAFF. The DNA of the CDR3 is TGTGCCTGGAGTGTCGCTTTGAACACTGAAGCTTTCTTT. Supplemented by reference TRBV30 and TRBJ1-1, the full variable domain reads SQTIHQWPATLVQPVGSPLSLECTVEGTSNPNLYWYRQAAGRGLQLLFYSVGIGQISSEVPQNLSASRPQDRQFILSSKKLLLSDSGFYLCAWSVALNTEAFFGQGTRLTVV.

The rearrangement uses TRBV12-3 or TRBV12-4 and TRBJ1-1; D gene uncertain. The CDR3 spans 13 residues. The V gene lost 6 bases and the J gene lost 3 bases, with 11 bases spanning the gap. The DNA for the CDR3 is TGTGCCAGCAGACCTAGGGAGGACACTGAAGCTTTCTTT. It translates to CASRPREDTEAFF.

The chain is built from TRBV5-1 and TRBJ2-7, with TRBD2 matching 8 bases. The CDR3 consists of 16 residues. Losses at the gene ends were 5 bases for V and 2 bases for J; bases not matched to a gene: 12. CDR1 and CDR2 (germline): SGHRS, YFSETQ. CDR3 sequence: CASRISVAGPTYEQYF. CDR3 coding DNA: TGCGCCAGCAGAATAAGCGTAGCGGGGCCCACCTACGAGCAGTACTTC.

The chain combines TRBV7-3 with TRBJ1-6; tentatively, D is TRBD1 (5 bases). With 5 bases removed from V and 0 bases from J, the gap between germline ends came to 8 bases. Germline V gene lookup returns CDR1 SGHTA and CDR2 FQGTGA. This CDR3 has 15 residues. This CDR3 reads CASSTDSSYNSPLHF. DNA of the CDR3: TGTGCCAGCAGCACAGACAGCTCCTATAATTCACCCCTCCACTTT. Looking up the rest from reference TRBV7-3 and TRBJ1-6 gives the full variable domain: GAGVSQTPSNKVTEKGKYVELRCDPISGHTALYWYRQSLGQGPEFLIYFQGTGAADDSGLPNDRFFAVRPEGSVSTLKIQRTERGDSAVYLCASSTDSSYNSPLHFGNGTRLTVT.

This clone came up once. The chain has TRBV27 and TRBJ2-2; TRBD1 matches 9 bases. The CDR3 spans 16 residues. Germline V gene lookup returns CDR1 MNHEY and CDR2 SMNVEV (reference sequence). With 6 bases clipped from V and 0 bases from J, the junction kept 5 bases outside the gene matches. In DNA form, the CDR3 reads TGTGCCAGCAGCCTAACAGGGGGCGCGAACACCGGGGAGCTGTTTTTT. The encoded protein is CASSLTGGANTGELFF.

CDR3 coding DNA: TGTGCCAGCAGCCAACCCGCCGGAGGAGTTGGCTACACCTTC. Its protein product is CASSQPAGGVGYTF. This chain joins TRBV3-1 (or the pseudogene TRBV3-2) and TRBJ1-2; D unclear. V lost 2 bases, J lost 7 bases, and 14 bases lay in between. The CDR3 is 14 amino acids. Germline V gene data show CDR1 as LGHDT and CDR2 as YNNKEL (reference sequence).

The CDR3 here is CASSAQGGTEAFF. Written as DNA, the CDR3 is TGCGCCAGCAGTGCACAGGGGGGGACTGAAGCTTTCTTT. V is TRBV5-1 and J is TRBJ1-1; 8 nucleotides match TRBD1. The CDR3 covers 13 residues. Germline CDR1 reads SGHRS; CDR2 reads YFSETQ. V was clipped by 5 bases and J by 5 bases; unmatched bases: 5.

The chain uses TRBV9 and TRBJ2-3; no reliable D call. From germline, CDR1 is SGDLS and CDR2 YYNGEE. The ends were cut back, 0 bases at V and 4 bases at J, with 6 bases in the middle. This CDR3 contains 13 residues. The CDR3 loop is CASSVDLADTQYF. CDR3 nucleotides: TGTGCCAGCAGCGTAGACCTGGCAGATACGCAGTATTTT.